This TCR beta chain was sequenced during a study of blood T cell repertoires in COVID-19. At the level of the study: The analysed material was cDNA or gDNA that came from T cells, B-cell-depleted T cells, or PBMCs.

The repertoire was sequenced with immunoSEQ multiplex PCR; TCRdb's copy has only in-frame clones and lacks some. Seen here are 200,000 to 250,000 clones, around 84% observed once, and the top ten hold around 5.7%. The germline V gene encodes CDR1 MNHEY and CDR2 SMNVEV (reference sequence). V shed 4 bases and J shed 8 bases, with 12 bases lying between them. The CDR3 covers 13 residues. The receptor was isolated from a man aged 80 or over with acute or convalescent COVID-19. The chain carries TRBV27 and TRBJ2-1; D might be TRBD1 (5 bases). Sequencing was performed on peripheral blood. The CDR3 DNA reads as TGTGCCAGCAGTTCCCTGGGCAGGGATGAGCAGTTCTTC. This gives the protein CASSSLGRDEQFF.